Listed here are 5 T cell receptor beta chains from one sample, sequenced in a study of cytomegalovirus exposure and HLA in healthy donors. PCR involved 60 Vbeta and 13 Jbeta primers. Profiled with immunoSEQ multiplex PCR; TCRdb holds only in-frame clones, not every one. The data contain around 180,000 clones, more than 80% of them singletons. The material sequenced was PBMCs. These receptors came from a man aged 18 to 29 in good health and CMV-seronegative.

The gene calls are TRBV19 and TRBJ2-5, with 11 bases matching TRBD1. V trimming: 5 bases; J trimming: 0 bases; junction bases outside the gene matches: 5. Germline lookup yields CDR1 LNHDA and CDR2 SQIVND (reference sequence). CDR3 length: 16 residues. The CDR3 spells CASSSLDRGHQETQYF. As DNA, the CDR3 is TGTGCCAGTAGTTCACTGGACAGGGGGCACCAAGAGACCCAGTACTTC.

This clone was counted a single time. J is TRBJ2-3 and V is TRBV6-1, with D possibly being TRBD2 (5 bases). The germline V and J ends were trimmed by 2 bases and 0 bases, with 9 bases remaining between them. The CDR3 has 15 residues. CDR1 and CDR2 (germline): MNHNS, SASEGT. The CDR3 DNA reads as TGTGCCAGCAGTGAACCAGCGGAAAGCACAGATACGCAGTATTTT. It specifies CASSEPAESTDTQYF.

The V call is TRBV7-9, the J call TRBJ2-2; 10 positions match TRBD2. This CDR3 has 17 residues. Germline assignment: CDR1 SEHNR and CDR2 FQNEAQ (reference sequence). Unmatched junction bases numbered 7, after V lost 4 bases and J lost 2 bases. In DNA form, the CDR3 reads TGTGCCAGCAGCTCCCAACGGACTAGCGGAAACACCGGGGAGCTGTTTTTT. Protein: CASSSQRTSGNTGELFF.

The chain uses TRBV23-1 and TRBJ2-3, with TRBD1 as a possible D gene (6 bases). TRBV23-1 is an open reading frame, and its role is uncertain. This CDR3 has 16 residues. The V gene lost 7 bases and the J gene lost 0 bases, with 17 bases spanning the gap. The CDR3 loop reads CASIYDRTPSTDTQYF. Written as DNA, the CDR3 is TGCGCCAGCATTTATGACAGGACCCCTAGCACAGATACGCAGTATTTT.

The chain combines TRBV29-1 with TRBJ2-7; 7 nucleotides line up with TRBD1. The CDR3 runs 11 residues. V was clipped by 5 bases and J by 3 bases; unmatched bases: 1. CDR1 SQVTM and CDR2 ANQGSEA come from the germline V gene. CDR3 residues: CSVHRGYEQYF. CDR3 bases: TGCAGCGTTCACAGGGGCTACGAGCAGTACTTC.